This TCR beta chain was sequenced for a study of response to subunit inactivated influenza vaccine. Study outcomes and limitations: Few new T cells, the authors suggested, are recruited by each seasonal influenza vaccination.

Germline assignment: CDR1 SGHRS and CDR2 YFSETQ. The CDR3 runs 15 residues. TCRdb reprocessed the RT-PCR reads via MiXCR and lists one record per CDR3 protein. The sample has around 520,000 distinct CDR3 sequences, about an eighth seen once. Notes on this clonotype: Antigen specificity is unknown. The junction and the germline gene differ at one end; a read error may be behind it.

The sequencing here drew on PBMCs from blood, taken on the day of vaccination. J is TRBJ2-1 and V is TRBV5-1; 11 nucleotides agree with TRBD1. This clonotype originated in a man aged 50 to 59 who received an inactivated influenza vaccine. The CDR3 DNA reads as TGCGCCAGCAGAAAGGGACAGGGGGACTACTATGAGCAGTTCTTC. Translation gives CASRKGQGDYYEQFF.